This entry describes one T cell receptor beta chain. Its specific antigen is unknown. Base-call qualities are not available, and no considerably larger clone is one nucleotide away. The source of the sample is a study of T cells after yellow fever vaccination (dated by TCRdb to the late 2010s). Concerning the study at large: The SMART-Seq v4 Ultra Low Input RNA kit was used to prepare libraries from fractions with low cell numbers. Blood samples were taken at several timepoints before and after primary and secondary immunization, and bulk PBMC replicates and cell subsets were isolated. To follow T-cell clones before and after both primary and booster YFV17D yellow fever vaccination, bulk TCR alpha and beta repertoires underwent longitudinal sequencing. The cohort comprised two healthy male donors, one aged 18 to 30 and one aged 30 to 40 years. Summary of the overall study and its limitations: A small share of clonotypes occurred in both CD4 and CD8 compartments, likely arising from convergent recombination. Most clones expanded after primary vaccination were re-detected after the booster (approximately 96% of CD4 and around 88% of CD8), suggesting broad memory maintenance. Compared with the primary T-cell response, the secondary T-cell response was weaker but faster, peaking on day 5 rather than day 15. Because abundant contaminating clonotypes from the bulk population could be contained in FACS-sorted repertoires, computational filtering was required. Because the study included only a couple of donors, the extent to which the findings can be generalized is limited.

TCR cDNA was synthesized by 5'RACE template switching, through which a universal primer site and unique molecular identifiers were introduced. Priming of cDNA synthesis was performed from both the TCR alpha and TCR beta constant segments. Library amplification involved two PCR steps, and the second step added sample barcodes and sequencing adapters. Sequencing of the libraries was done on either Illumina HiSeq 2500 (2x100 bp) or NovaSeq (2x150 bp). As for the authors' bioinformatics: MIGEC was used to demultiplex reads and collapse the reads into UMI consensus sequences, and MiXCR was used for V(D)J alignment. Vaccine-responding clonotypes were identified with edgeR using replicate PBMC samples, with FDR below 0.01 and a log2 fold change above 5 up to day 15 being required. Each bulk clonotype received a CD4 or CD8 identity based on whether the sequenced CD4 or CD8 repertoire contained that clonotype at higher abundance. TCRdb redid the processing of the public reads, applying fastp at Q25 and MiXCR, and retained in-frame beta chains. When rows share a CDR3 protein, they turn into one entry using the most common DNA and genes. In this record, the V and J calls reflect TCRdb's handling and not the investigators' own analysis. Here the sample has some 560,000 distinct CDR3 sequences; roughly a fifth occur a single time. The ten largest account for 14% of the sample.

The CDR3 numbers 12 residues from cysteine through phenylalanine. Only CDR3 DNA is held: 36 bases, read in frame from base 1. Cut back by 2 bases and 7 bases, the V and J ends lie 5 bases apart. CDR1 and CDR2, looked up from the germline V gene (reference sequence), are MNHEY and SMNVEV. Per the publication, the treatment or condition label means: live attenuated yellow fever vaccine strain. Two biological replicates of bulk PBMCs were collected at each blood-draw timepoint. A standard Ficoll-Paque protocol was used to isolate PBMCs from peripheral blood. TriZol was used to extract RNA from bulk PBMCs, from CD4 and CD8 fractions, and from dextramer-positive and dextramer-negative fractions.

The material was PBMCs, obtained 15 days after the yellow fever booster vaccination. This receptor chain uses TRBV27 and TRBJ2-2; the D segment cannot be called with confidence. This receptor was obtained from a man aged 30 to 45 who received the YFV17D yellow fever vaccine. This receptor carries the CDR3 CASSLRGGELFF. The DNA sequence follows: TGTGCCAGCAGTTTAAGAGGCGGGGAGCTGTTTTTT.